The source of this TCR beta chain is a study of cytomegalovirus exposure and HLA in healthy donors (dated by TCRdb to the late 2010s). The study in broad terms: An earlier analysis of some 550 of the donors reported roughly 270 Gb of sequence data and about 100 million unique TCR beta sequences from about 200 million T cells. On average, about 240,000 unique TCR beta nucleotide sequences were sequenced per donor among fewer than 500 genotyped donors of the cohort, with around 19% of those sequences being non-productive. In a later genetic analysis, genome-wide SNP genotypes for about three fifths of the 666 donors were used, and that subset was treated as a discovery cohort. Approximately 300 gigabases of sequencing data and 91 million or so unique TCR sequences made up an early release that covered around 640 HLA-typed donors. The genetic ancestry cluster associated with self-reported Caucasian donors included 81% of the roughly 380 genotyped donors. The number of donors typed differed by locus, with roughly 629-640 for A, B, C, DRB1 and DQB1, 522 for DQA1, about 610 for DPA1, and roughly 450 for DPB1. In a later analysis, previously published TCR beta repertoires from roughly 710 donors were re-analyzed and high-resolution HLA genotyping was added so that TCR occurrence patterns could be studied. Because of strong linkage in the cohort, 5 or 6 DR-DQ haplotypes were treated as single units for association and clustering. An earlier analysis of 587 of the donors applied high-throughput TCR beta sequencing to assess whether each TCR beta V gene segment acted as functional or pseudogenic. The study combined high-throughput TCR immunosequencing, statistical association of individual TCRs with disease status, and machine learning to predict cytomegalovirus infection status. HLA typing covered class I and class II loci at four-digit resolution. Donor age, sex, ethnicity and CMV serostatus were collected together with the repertoire data. Every discovery cohort repertoire had been produced on one sequencing platform. The T cell repertoires of 666 subjects were profiled by immunosequencing and related to cytomegalovirus serostatus. In the later analysis, no new phenotypic data were used to find candidate immune exposures; instead, reliance was placed on TCR beta sequences and their occurrence across donors. A separate validation cohort of 90 to 150 different subjects was used in addition to the approximately 610-subject first cohort. The study was designed to test whether signatures of past pathogen exposure could be identified by cataloging public T cell receptors.

The method was the immunoSEQ multiplex PCR assay. For the multiplex PCR, a mixture combining 60 forward primers for TCR Vbeta segments and 13 reverse primers for TCR Jbeta segments was used. The CDR3 region of rearranged TCR beta genes was amplified from genomic DNA with a multiplex PCR assay. The amplified TCR beta libraries were sequenced on the Illumina HiSeq System as 87-base-pair reads. The original pipeline was this. A later analysis tallied around 82 million unique TCR beta chains across the 660 or so repertoires, and some 12 million of those chains were shared by two or more donors. Raw reads were error-corrected and collapsed into unique sequences with a nearest-neighbor algorithm that merged closely related sequences to remove PCR and sequencing errors. To assign V, D and J gene segments, CDR3 sequences were aligned to IMGT reference sequences. For a sequence to be retained, a match of at least six nucleotides to both a V gene segment and a J gene segment was required. A rearrangement counted as productive if the CDR3 had no stop codons and remained in frame with V and J, and every other rearrangement counted as non-productive. Following IMGT convention, CDR3 was defined as the stretch from the second conserved V-encoded cysteine up to the conserved J-encoded phenylalanine. The earlier analysis of roughly 590 of the donors excluded sequences that lacked an unambiguous match to a single V gene segment. An earlier analysis of several hundred of the donors called V segments functional above 56.7% productive rearrangements and segregating when the between-donor standard deviation exceeded 5%. To diagnose cytomegalovirus status from the catalog of TCR beta chain sequences, a statistical classification framework was built. In a later analysis, TCR nucleotide sequences were compared against IMGT/GENE-DB human TR gene sequences so that V and J genes could be assigned. A later analysis assigned CDR3 sequences and most-parsimonious VDJ recombination scenarios with the TCRdist pipeline. In a later analysis, each TCR beta chain was defined by its CDR3 amino acid sequence together with its V-gene family, and reads lacking a unique V-gene family were excluded. In a later analysis, 550 to 650 highly shared, low-generation-probability nucleotide sequences were removed to address suspected cross-contamination and a sequencing artifact. A later analysis calculated a clonal expansion index for each public chain from normalized within-repertoire ranks of inferred template counts. A later analysis computed generation probabilities with a VDJ recombination model fitted to out-of-frame rearrangements, and checked the results against IGoR. Hypergeometric tests were used in a later analysis to score TCR-TCR, TCR-HLA and TCR-CMV co-occurrence, with a repertoire-size bias correction applied to the TCR pairs. To estimate false discovery rates, a later analysis permuted the HLA or CMV assignments 20 times. In a later analysis, co-occurring TCRs were grouped with DBSCAN, and TCRdist sequence similarity was added when clustering was performed within HLA-allele-positive subsets. Repertoires with fewer than 30,000 or more than 120,000 public chains were left out of co-occurrence clustering, as were five repertoires with anomalous nucleotide sharing. In its TCRdb copy, this immuneACCESS table keeps in-frame sequences only and misses some clones. Where compared with another copy, unresolved V genes explain less than half of these, and the others have no known cause. That table furnishes V, J and clone size, whereas the DNA furnished D and trimming. Across this sample there are fewer than 130,000 clones, with around 85% seen only once. Less than 7.5% of the sample goes to the ten largest clones.

The cohort consisted of some 670 healthy bone marrow donors. All cohort members were sampled while nominally healthy, although unrecorded immune exposures were likely present. The donor tested CMV seropositive and was one of the 289 seropositive cohort members. A peripheral blood sample was provided by each donor, and peripheral blood mononuclear cells were used for TCR beta sequencing. The Qiagen DNeasy Blood Extraction Kit was used to extract genomic DNA from the blood cell samples. What the research found in general, with its limitations: The authors suggested that the approach could potentially be generalized to other disease states and immunological phenotypes. Broadly in line with IMGT annotations, most TCR beta V segments showed up in productive rearrangements about 90% or about 30% of the time in an earlier analysis of approximately 600 of the donors. According to a later genetic analysis, donors in an Asian-associated ancestry cluster had fewer N-insertions in productive TCRs than the roughly 700-donor mean. The study listed around 160 TCR beta chains as associated with cytomegalovirus. Because HLA typing was unavailable for some donors at each locus, only the typed subset was used in association tests. Most TCR sequences were observed very rarely across donors, whereas some public TCRs were present in many individuals. In a later analysis, most CMV-associated TCR beta chains were found to appear HLA-restricted, with HLA associations seemingly driven largely by CMV exposure. The only immune exposure information available for the cohort was CMV serostatus. Linkage disequilibrium might explain the correlated functional status among segregating V segments, but an unknown experimental factor could not be excluded. Roughly uniform sequencing depth across donors was assumed in presence/absence analyses, although this assumption may not hold. According to a later analysis, parvovirus B19, influenza, CMV and Epstein-Barr virus appeared linked to several top co-occurrence clusters. A further reported finding was that TCR beta sequences accurately predicted the HLA-A and HLA-B alleles for most subjects in the first cohort. In a later genetic analysis, a missense DCLRE1C variant was associated with V-gene and J-gene trimming of TCR beta chains, and the association was replicated in an independent cohort. The earlier analysis of around 600 of the donors excluded 15 to 20 rarely observed V segments, including chromosome 9 orphons, because counts were too low. Assigning TCR associations to individual alleles was difficult when HLA alleles, especially DR and DQ, strongly co-occurred. The cohort was sequenced for TCR beta chains only, and without alpha or paired-chain data the features that could be detected were limited. The sequencing pipeline was judged likely to have produced a cluster of highly shared sequence variants as a technical artifact. In a later analysis, TCR association rates were found to vary across HLA loci, with the most associated TCRs seen for DRB1 alleles and the fewest for HLA-C alleles. In both the original and validation cohorts, the classifier was reported to diagnose cytomegalovirus status with high specificity and sensitivity. A later analysis associated 15,000 to 20,000 TCR beta sequences with specific HLA alleles at a false discovery rate of 0.05. Three of the identified cytomegalovirus-associated TCR beta chains were confirmed in vitro to be specific for cytomegalovirus antigens. A later analysis found that HLA-associated TCR beta chains were more clonally expanded and had lower generation probabilities than equally common non-associated chains.

For this clone: Its antigen is not yet known. It has no much larger one-base neighbor in the sample; base qualities were not kept.

The specimen was PBMCs. The TCR sequence derives from a man aged 25 to 40 in good health and CMV-seropositive.

Here the CDR3 is given as CASAAGGAIKQYF. The base sequence is TGTGCCAGCGCTGCCGGGGGGGCAATAAAGCAGTACTTC. In this chain, TRBV7-9 is recombined with TRBJ2-7, with 8 bases in between that match TRBD2. CDR1 and CDR2 were assigned from the germline V gene (reference sequence) as SEHNR and FQNEAQ. From V the trimming removes 8 bases and from J it removes 8 bases, while the gene matches leave 11 bases of the junction unaccounted for. From its cysteine to its phenylalanine, the CDR3 spans 13 amino acids. The DNA shown is the 39-base CDR3, in frame from base 1.